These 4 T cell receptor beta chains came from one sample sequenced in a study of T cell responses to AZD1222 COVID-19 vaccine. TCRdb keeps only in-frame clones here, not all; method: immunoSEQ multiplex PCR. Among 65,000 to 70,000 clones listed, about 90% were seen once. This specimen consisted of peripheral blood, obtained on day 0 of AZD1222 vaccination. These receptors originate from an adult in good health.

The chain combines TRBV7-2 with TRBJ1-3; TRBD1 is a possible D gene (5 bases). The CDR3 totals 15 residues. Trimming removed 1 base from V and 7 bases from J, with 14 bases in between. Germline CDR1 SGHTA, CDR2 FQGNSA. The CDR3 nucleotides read TGTGCCAGCAGCTTAGGCCAGGGAGGAGGGAACACCATATATTTT. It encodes CASSLGQGGGNTIYF. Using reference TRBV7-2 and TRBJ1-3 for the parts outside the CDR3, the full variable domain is GAGVSQSPSNKVTEKGKDVELRCDPISGHTALYWYRQSLGQGLEFLIYFQGNSAPDKSGLPSDRFSAERTGGSVSTLTIQRTQQEDSAVYLCASSLGQGGGNTIYFGEGSWLTVV.

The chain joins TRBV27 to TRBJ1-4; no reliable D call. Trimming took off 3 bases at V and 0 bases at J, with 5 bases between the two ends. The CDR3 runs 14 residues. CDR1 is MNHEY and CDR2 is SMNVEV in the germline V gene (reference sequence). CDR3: CASSFLSTNEKLFF. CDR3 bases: TGTGCCAGCAGTTTTCTTTCAACTAATGAAAAACTGTTTTTT. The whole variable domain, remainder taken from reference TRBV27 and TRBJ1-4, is EAQVTQNPRYLITVTGKKLTVTCSQNMNHEYMSWYRQDPGLGLRQIYYSMNVEVTDKGDVPEGYKVSRKEKRNFPLILESPSPNQTSLYFCASSFLSTNEKLFFGSGTQLSVL.

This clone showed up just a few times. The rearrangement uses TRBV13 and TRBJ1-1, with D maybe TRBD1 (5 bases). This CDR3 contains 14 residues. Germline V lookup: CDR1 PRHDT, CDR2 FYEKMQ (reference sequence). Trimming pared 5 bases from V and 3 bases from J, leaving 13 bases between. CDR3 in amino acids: CASSRAGVYTEAFF. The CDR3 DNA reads TGTGCCAGCAGCCGGGCGGGGGTGTACACTGAAGCTTTCTTT.

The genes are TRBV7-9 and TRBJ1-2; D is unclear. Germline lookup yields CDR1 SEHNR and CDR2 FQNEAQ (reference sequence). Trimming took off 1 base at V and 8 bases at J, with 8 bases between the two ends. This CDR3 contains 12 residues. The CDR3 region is CASSLGSGGYTF. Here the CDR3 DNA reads TGTGCCAGCAGCTTAGGGTCCGGAGGCTACACCTTC.